This T cell receptor beta chain was observed in a study of CD8 T cells in Susac syndrome. Random hexamers were used to reverse transcribe an amount of roughly 0.45 to 1 ug RNA. Amplification of TCR beta CDR3 was carried out by immunoSEQ multiplex PCR, which covered 54 Vbeta and 13 Jbeta segments. From the immunoSEQ multiplex PCR reads, TCRdb called clonotypes with MiXCR, one entry per CDR3 protein. This repertoire shows 90,000 to 150,000 distinct CDR3 sequences, approximately 93% found once; its top ten account for just under 0.095%. The CD8+ and CD4+ T cells were negatively isolated, with the TEMRA cells enriched by FACS. Germline assignment: CDR1 LNHDA and CDR2 SQIVND (reference sequence). The CDR3 has 14 amino acids. V was cut by 9 bases and J by 4 bases, with 17 bases left in between.

Input material: CD4+ T cells from PBMCs. This TCR was sampled from a human donor with multiple sclerosis. This chain joins TRBV19 and TRBJ2-3, with D possibly called TRBD1 or TRBD2 (5 bases each). The CDR3 here is CASKRGSEADTQYF. The CDR3 nucleotides read TGTGCCAGCAAGAGGGGATCAGAAGCAGATACGCAGTATTTT.